A single sample is the source of the 22 T cell receptor beta chains below, sequenced in a study of cytomegalovirus exposure and HLA in healthy donors. It was with 60 Vbeta and 13 Jbeta primers that the PCR ran. Repertoires were generated with immunoSEQ multiplex PCR, while TCRdb's copy carries only in-frame clones and drops some. This sample has about 130,000 clones, with 60% to 75% found just once. The sequenced sample was PBMCs. The receptors come from a human donor in good health.

This clone was seen only a few times. At one end the junction does not follow the germline gene, possibly because of a read error. This chain joins TRBV15 and TRBJ2-7; a possible D gene is TRBD1 (5 bases). Germline assignment: CDR1 LNHNV and CDR2 YYDKDF (reference sequence). The CDR3 spans 14 residues. CDR3 coding DNA: TGTGCCACCAGCAGAGGGCAGGGCTCCGACGAGCAGTACTTC. Translated: CATSRGQGSDEQYF. Using reference TRBV15 and TRBJ2-7 for the parts outside the CDR3, the full variable domain is DAMVIQNPRYQVTQFGKPVTLSCSQTLNHNVMYWYQQKSSQAPKLLFHYYDKDFNNEADTPDNFQSRRPNTSFCFLDIRSPGLGDTAMYLCATSRGQGSDEQYFGPGTRLTVT.

The chain recombines TRBV11-2 with TRBJ2-5, with TRBD2 as a possible D gene (6 bases). With 7 bases removed from V and 5 bases from J, the gap between germline ends came to 14 bases. This CDR3 spans 13 amino acids. Germline V CDR1 and CDR2: SGHAT, FQNNGV. The CDR3 nucleotides read TGTGCCAGCACCCAGTGGGGGGTGGAGACCCAGTACTTC. Protein sequence: CASTQWGVETQYF.

The chain combines TRBV2 with TRBJ2-1; D might be TRBD2 (5 bases). There are 11 residues in the CDR3. CDR1 is SNHLY and CDR2 is FYNNEI in the germline V gene. Trimming cost V 5 bases and J 8 bases, with 7 bases left between them. The CDR3 loop reads CASSRGDEQFF. CDR3 DNA: TGTGCCAGCAGTCGGGGAGATGAGCAGTTCTTC.

The genes are TRBV18 and TRBJ1-2; 10 nucleotides match TRBD1. The CDR3 consists of 15 residues. With V trimmed by 3 bases and J by 4 bases, 5 bases remained unmatched. CDR1 is KGHSH and CDR2 is LQKENI in the germline V gene. CDR3 sequence (DNA): TGTGCCAGCTCACCCGGACAGGGGGTTAGCTATGGCTACACCTTC. It translates to CASSPGQGVSYGYTF.

The chain carries TRBV18 and TRBJ2-1; D might be TRBD1 (6 bases). The germline CDR1 and CDR2 sequences are KGHSH and LQKENI. The CDR3 covers 15 residues. Trimming took 4 bases from V and 5 from J, leaving 15 bases between them. The CDR3 loop reads CASSLNRVGDNEQFF. The CDR3 nucleotides read TGTGCCAGCTCACTTAACAGGGTAGGAGACAATGAGCAGTTCTTC.

This clone was picked up a small number of times. The chain has TRBV4-1 and TRBJ1-3; the D is unclear. The CDR3 length is 17 residues. The germline V and J ends were trimmed by 0 bases and 0 bases, with 12 bases remaining between them. The germline V gene has CDR1 MGHRA and CDR2 YSYEKL. CDR3 region: CASSQEVSAISGNTIYF. In DNA, the CDR3 is TGCGCCAGCAGCCAAGAAGTCAGCGCTATCTCTGGAAACACCATATATTTT.

This clone was detected only once. This rearrangement joins TRBV18 to TRBJ1-2; 8 nucleotides align to TRBD1. The CDR3 has 17 residues. Unmatched junction bases numbered 11, after V lost 3 bases and J lost 2 bases. Germline CDR1 reads KGHSH; CDR2 reads LQKENI. CDR3 in DNA: TGTGCCAGCTCACCGGAGGGGACAGGACCTCAAAACTATGGCTACACCTTC. Translation: CASSPEGTGPQNYGYTF.

The genes are TRBV19 and TRBJ2-5, with TRBD1 as a possible D gene (5 bases). The CDR3 runs 13 residues. Germline assignment: CDR1 LNHDA and CDR2 SQIVND (reference sequence). The germline V and J ends were trimmed by 6 bases and 1 base, with 9 bases remaining between them. CDR3 in DNA: TGTGCCAGTAGGACAGTGGGCCAAGAGACCCAGTACTTC. Residues: CASRTVGQETQYF.

The J gene is TRBJ2-7, the V gene TRBV6-4; possible D gene TRBD1, 6 bases. The CDR3 loop spans 14 amino acids. Between the trimmed V and J ends, which lost 2 bases and 4 bases, there was a span of 12 bases. Looked up from germline, CDR1 is MRHNA and CDR2 is SNTAGT. The CDR3 spells CASSDRWGLYEQYF. DNA for the CDR3: TGTGCCAGCAGTGACCGTTGGGGGCTGTACGAGCAGTACTTC.

This clone was recorded a few times. The V gene is TRBV6-6, the J gene TRBJ1-5; weak D call: TRBD1 (6 bases). The CDR3 is 15 amino acids. Per the germline V gene, CDR1 is MNHNY and CDR2 is SVGAGI (reference sequence). V was clipped by 2 bases and J by 1 base, with 9 bases between them. The CDR3 is CASSYGDTSNQPQHF. The DNA for the CDR3 is TGTGCCAGCAGTTACGGGGACACAAGCAATCAGCCCCAGCATTTT.

This chain connects TRBV28 to TRBJ2-7, with 7 bases identical to TRBD1. J was trimmed by 2 bases and V by 8 bases; bases with no gene match: 9. The CDR3 length is 14 residues. Germline assignment: CDR1 MDHEN and CDR2 SYDVKM. CDR3 nucleotide sequence: TGTGCCAGCCTCGCGAGGGACAGACCCTACGAGCAGTACTTC. It encodes CASLARDRPYEQYF.

This clone was seen only once. This chain connects TRBV7-9 to TRBJ1-4; 9 nucleotides line up with TRBD1. J lost 0 bases, V lost 1 base, and 6 bases had no gene match. This CDR3 has 18 residues. CDR1 SEHNR and CDR2 FQNEAQ come from the germline V gene (reference sequence). DNA for the CDR3: TGTGCCAGCAGCTTAGGGGACAGGGCTTGGGCAACTAATGAAAAACTGTTTTTT. It encodes CASSLGDRAWATNEKLFF.

The chain is built from TRBV7-9 and TRBJ2-7; 8 bases fit TRBD1. Per germline, CDR1 SEHNR and CDR2 FQNEAQ (reference sequence). Trimming removed 6 bases from V and 4 bases from J; junction bases left unmatched: 11. The CDR3 runs 15 residues. The CDR3 reads CASSPGRGPSYEQYF. The CDR3 bases are TGTGCCAGCAGTCCCGGCAGGGGGCCATCATACGAGCAGTACTTC.

The chain couples TRBV7-6 to TRBJ2-1; TRBD2 aligns across 10 bases. CDR1 SGHVS and CDR2 FNYEAQ come from the germline V gene. Trimming removed 6 bases from V and 7 bases from J; junction bases left unmatched: 21. The CDR3 has 19 amino acids. This CDR3 is CASRRTSGIWNLTSNEQFF. DNA for the CDR3: TGTGCCAGCAGGCGTACTAGCGGGATTTGGAACCTTACATCTAATGAGCAGTTCTTC.

This chain uses TRBV15 with TRBJ2-7; the D gene is possibly TRBD2 (6 bases). The germline V gene encodes CDR1 LNHNV and CDR2 YYDKDF (reference sequence). V was shortened by 0 bases and J by 0 bases, with 9 bases between the two germline ends. The CDR3 sequence is 15 residues long. The CDR3 region is CATSRDTGGSYEQYF. CDR3 nucleotides: TGTGCCACCAGCAGAGATACCGGGGGCTCCTACGAGCAGTACTTC. The complete variable domain, with remaining parts taken from reference TRBV15 and TRBJ2-7, reads DAMVIQNPRYQVTQFGKPVTLSCSQTLNHNVMYWYQQKSSQAPKLLFHYYDKDFNNEADTPDNFQSRRPNTSFCFLDIRSPGLGDTAMYLCATSRDTGGSYEQYFGPGTRLTVT.

The gene calls are TRBV6-1 and TRBJ1-5; tentative D call: TRBD1 (6 bases). Germline V gene sequence: CDR1 MNHNS, CDR2 SASEGT. CDR3 length: 15 amino acids. The V end lost 10 bases, the J end lost 9 bases, and 25 bases lay between the germline ends. CDR3 in DNA: TGTGCCACTCTGGGGGCCGCCAAGAGAGTAAGGCCCCAGCATTTT. It translates to CATLGAAKRVRPQHF.

The V call is TRBV7-3, the J call TRBJ2-2; 14 nucleotides match TRBD2. Germline CDR1 and CDR2: SGHTA and FQGTGA. The length of the CDR3 is 18 residues. Trimming cost V 1 base and J 4 bases; bases outside gene matches: 5. In DNA form, the CDR3 reads TGTGCCAGCAGCTTAAGGGGACTAGCGGGAGTCGGCACCGGGGAGCTGTTTTTT. Encoded protein: CASSLRGLAGVGTGELFF.

The rearrangement uses TRBV11-3 and TRBJ1-6; D possibly corresponds to TRBD1 (5 bases). The CDR3 contains 15 residues. Germline-derived CDR1 and CDR2 are SGHNT and YENEEA. V was clipped by 5 bases and J by 3 bases, with 11 bases between them. The CDR3 reads CASSQRQSYNSPLHF. The CDR3 DNA is TGTGCCAGCAGCCAACGACAGAGCTATAATTCACCCCTCCACTTT.

The chain combines TRBV7-6 with TRBJ2-1, with D unclear. The V gene's germline CDR1 is SGHVS and CDR2 FNYEAQ. CDR3 length: 13 amino acids. The V and J ends lost 6 bases and 7 bases respectively, with 13 bases between them. CDR3 residues: CASRPSGGNEQFF. CDR3 nucleotide sequence: TGTGCCAGCAGACCCTCGGGTGGGAATGAGCAGTTCTTC. The entire variable domain, with the rest obtained from reference TRBV7-6 and TRBJ2-1, is as follows: GAGVSQSPRYKVTKRGQDVALRCDPISGHVSLYWYRQALGQGPEFLTYFNYEAQQDKSGLPNDRFSAERPEGSISTLTIQRTEQRDSAMYRCASRPSGGNEQFFGPGTRLTVL.

In its sample, this clone was seen once. The chain uses TRBV19 and TRBJ2-7; 8 nucleotides align to TRBD1. V lost 7 bases to trimming and J lost 4 bases; unmatched junction nucleotides: 12. The CDR3 is 15 amino acids. Germline V gives CDR1 LNHDA, CDR2 SQIVND (reference sequence). The CDR3 DNA reads as TGTGCCAGTACCCCTAGACAGGGGACTCGGTACGAGCAGTACTTC. Translating gives CASTPRQGTRYEQYF.

The rearrangement uses TRBV6-1 and TRBJ1-5, with D possibly being TRBD1 (6 bases). Per the germline V gene, CDR1 is MNHNS and CDR2 is SASEGT. This CDR3 comprises 15 residues. V lost 2 bases and J lost 2, with 10 bases in between. The CDR3 DNA reads as TGTGCCAGCAGTGAATCCCCAGGGGGCAATCAGCCCCAGCATTTT. Translated, it gives CASSESPGGNQPQHF.

The chain joins TRBV27 to TRBJ2-3; 9 bases align to TRBD2. From germline, CDR1 is MNHEY and CDR2 SMNVEV (reference sequence). The CDR3 sequence is 16 residues long. The trim removed 1 base at V and 5 bases at J, leaving 7 bases unmatched. The CDR3 DNA sequence: TGTGCCAGCAGTTTATGGGCGGGAGGGCCAGGAGATACGCAGTATTTT. It specifies CASSLWAGGPGDTQYF.